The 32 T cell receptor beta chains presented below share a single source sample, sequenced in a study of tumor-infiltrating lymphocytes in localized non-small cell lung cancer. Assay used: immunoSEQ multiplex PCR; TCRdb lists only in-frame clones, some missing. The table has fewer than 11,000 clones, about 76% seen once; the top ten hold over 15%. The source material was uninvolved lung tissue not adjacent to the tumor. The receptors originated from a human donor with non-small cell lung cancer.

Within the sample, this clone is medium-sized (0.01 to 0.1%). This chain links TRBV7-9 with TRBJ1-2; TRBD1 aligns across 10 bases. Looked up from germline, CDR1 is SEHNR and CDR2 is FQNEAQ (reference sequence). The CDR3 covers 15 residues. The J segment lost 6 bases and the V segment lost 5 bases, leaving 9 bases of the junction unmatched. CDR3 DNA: TGTGCCAGCAGCCCCCCTTACGACAGGGGGCATGGCTACACCTTC. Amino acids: CASSPPYDRGHGYTF.

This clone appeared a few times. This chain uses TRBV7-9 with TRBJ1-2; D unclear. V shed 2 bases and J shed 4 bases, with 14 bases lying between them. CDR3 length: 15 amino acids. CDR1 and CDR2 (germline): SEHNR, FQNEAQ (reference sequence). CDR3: CASSLPKPEGYGYTF. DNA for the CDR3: TGTGCCAGCAGCTTACCAAAGCCAGAGGGCTATGGCTACACCTTC.

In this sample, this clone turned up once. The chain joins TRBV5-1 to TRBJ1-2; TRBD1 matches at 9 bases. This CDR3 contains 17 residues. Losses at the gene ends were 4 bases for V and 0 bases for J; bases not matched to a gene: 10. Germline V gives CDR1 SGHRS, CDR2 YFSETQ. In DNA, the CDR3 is TGCGCCAGCAGCGGGAGGATTTGGACAGGGGCTAACTATGGCTACACCTTC. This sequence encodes CASSGRIWTGANYGYTF.

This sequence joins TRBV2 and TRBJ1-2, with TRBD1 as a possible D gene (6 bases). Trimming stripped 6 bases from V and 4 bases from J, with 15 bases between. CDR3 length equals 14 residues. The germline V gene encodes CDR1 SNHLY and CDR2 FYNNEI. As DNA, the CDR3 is TGTGCCAGCAGAGGTGCGCAGGGGCCCTATGGCTACACCTTC. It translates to CASRGAQGPYGYTF.

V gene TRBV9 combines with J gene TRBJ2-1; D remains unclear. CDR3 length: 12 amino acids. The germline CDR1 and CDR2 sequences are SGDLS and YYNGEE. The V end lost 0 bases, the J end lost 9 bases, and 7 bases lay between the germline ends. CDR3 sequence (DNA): TGTGCCAGCAGCGTAGGCGCGAGTGAGCAGTTCTTC. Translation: CASSVGASEQFF.

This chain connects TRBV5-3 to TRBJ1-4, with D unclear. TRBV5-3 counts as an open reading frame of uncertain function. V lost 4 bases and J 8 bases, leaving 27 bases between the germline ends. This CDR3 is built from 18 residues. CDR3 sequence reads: CARSKTMTSRRRIEKLFF. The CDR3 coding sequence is TGTGCCAGAAGCAAAACGATGACCTCCCGACGGAGGATCGAAAAACTGTTTTTT.

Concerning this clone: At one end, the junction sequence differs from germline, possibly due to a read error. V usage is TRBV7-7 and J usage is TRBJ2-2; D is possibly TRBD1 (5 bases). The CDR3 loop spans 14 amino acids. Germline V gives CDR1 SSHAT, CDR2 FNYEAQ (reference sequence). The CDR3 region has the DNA TGTGCTAGCAGTCCTGGACAGAACACCGGGGAGCTGTTTTTT. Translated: CASSPGQNTGELFF.

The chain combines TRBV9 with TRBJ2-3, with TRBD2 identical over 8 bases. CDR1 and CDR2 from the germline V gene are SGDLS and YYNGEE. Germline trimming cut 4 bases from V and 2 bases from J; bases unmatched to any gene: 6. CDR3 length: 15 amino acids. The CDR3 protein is CASSISSGYTDTQYF. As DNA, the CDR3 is TGTGCCAGCAGCATATCTAGCGGGTACACAGATACGCAGTATTTT.

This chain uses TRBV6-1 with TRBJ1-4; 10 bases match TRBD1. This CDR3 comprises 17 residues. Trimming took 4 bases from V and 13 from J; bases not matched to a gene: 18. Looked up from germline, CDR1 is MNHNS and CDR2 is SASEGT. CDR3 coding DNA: TGTGCCAGCAGTGCCCGGGACAGGGGTAACATCGGATGGGGACTGTTTTTT. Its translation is CASSARDRGNIGWGLFF.

The CDR3 protein is CSVLHRGRSDTQYF. The CDR3 coding sequence is TGCAGCGTTTTGCACAGGGGGCGGTCAGATACGCAGTATTTT. The rearrangement joins TRBV29-1 to TRBJ2-3, with TRBD1 matching over 9 bases. CDR3 length equals 14 residues. The V segment lost 5 bases and the J segment 4 bases; nucleotides outside the gene matches: 7. Germline CDR1 and CDR2: SQVTM and ANQGSEA.

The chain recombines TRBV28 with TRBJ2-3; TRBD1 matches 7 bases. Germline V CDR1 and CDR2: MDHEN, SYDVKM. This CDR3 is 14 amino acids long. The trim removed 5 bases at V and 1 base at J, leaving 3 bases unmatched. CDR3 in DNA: TGTGCCAGCAGTCGGGACAGCGGCACAGATACGCAGTATTTT. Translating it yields CASSRDSGTDTQYF.

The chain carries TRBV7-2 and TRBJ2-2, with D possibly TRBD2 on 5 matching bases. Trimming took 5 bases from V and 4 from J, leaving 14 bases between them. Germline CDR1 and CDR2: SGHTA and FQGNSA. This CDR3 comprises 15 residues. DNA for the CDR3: TGTGCCAGCAGCGCACTAGTCTCTAGCACCGGGGAGCTGTTTTTT. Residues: CASSALVSSTGELFF.

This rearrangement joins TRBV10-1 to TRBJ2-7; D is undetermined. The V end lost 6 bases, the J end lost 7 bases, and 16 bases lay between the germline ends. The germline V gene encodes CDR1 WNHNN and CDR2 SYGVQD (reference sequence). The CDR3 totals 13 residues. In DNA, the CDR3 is TGCGCCAGCAGCAGTGAGATAGATGGGGAGCAGTACTTC. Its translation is CASSSEIDGEQYF.

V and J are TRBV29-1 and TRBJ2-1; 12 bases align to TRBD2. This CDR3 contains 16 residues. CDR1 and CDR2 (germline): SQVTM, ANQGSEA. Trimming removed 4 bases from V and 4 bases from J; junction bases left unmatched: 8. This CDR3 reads CSVGETSGGFYNEQFF. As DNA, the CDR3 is TGCAGCGTTGGTGAGACTAGCGGGGGCTTTTACAATGAGCAGTTCTTC.

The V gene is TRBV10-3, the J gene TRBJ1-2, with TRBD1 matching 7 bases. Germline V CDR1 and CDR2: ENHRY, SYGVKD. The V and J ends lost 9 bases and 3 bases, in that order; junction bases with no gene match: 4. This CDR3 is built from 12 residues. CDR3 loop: CAISGTDYGYTF. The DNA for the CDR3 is TGTGCCATTTCCGGGACAGACTATGGCTACACCTTC.

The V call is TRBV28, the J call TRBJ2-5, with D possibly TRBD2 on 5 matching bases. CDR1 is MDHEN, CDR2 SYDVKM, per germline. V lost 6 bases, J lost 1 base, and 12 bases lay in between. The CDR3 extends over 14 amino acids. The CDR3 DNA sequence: TGTGCCAGCAGGATGAGCGGATCCCAAGAGACCCAGTACTTC. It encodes CASRMSGSQETQYF.

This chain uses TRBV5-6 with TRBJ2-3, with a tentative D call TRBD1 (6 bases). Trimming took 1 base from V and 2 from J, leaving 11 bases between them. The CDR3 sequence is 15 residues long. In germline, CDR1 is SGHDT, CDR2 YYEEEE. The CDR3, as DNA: TGTGCCAGCAGCTTGCCAGGGGCCCACACAGATACGCAGTATTTT. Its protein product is CASSLPGAHTDTQYF.

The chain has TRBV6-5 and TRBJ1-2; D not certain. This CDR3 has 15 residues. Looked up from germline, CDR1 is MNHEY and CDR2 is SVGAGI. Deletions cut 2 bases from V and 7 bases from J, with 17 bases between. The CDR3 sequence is CASSYNSPGIGGYTF. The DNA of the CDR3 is TGTGCCAGCAGTTACAACAGCCCGGGTATTGGTGGCTACACCTTC.

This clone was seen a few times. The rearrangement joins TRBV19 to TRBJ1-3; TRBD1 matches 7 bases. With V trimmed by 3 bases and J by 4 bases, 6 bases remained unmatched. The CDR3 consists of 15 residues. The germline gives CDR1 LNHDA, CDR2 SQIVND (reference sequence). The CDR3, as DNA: TGTGCCAGTAGTATCCAGGGGGATTCGGGAAACACCATATATTTT. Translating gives CASSIQGDSGNTIYF.

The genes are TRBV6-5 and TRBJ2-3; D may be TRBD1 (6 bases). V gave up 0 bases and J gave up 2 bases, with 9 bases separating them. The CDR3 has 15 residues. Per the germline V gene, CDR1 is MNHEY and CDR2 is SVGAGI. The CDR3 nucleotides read TGTGCCAGCAGTTACTCGGGACACAACACAGATACGCAGTATTTT. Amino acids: CASSYSGHNTDTQYF.

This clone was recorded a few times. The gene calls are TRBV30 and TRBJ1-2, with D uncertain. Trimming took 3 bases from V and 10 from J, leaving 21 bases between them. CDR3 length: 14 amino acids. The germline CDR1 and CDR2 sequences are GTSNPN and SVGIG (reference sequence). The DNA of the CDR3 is TGTGCCTGGAGGCCACCTGGAGACCCCTTCGACTACACCTTC. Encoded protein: CAWRPPGDPFDYTF.

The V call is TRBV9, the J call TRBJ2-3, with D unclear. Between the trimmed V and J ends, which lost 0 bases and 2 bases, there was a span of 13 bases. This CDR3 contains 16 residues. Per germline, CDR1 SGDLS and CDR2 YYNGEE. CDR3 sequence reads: CASSVGGRGPTDTQYF. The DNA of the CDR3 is TGTGCCAGCAGCGTAGGGGGTAGAGGACCCACAGATACGCAGTATTTT. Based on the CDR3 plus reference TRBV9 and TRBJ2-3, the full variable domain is DSGVTQTPKHLITATGQRVTLRCSPRSGDLSVYWYQQSLDQGLQFLIQYYNGEERAKGNILERFSAQQFPDLHSELNLSSLELGDSALYFCASSVGGRGPTDTQYFGPGTRLTVL.

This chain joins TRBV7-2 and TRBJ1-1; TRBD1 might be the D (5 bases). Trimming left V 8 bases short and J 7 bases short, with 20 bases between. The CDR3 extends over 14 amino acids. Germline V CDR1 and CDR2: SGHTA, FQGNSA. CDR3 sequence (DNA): TGTGCCAGCGCAGGGCCGGTGGGTGGAATTGAAGCTTTCTTT. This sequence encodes CASAGPVGGIEAFF.

CDR3 sequence (DNA): TGCGCCAGCAGCCAAGGGCCAGGGGAGACCCAGTACTTC. Translating gives CASSQGPGETQYF. V is TRBV4-3 and J is TRBJ2-5; TRBD1 might be the D (5 bases). The CDR3 contains 13 residues. Germline V lookup: CDR1 LGHNA, CDR2 YSLEER. The V gene lost 1 base and the J gene lost 5 bases, with 8 bases spanning the gap.

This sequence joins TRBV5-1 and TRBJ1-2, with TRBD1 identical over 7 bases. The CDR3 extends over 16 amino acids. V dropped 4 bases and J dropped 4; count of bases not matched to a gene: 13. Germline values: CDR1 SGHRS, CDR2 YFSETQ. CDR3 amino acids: CASSLTTGRRSYGYTF. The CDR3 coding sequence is TGCGCCAGCAGCCTAACGACAGGGAGGCGTTCCTATGGCTACACCTTC.

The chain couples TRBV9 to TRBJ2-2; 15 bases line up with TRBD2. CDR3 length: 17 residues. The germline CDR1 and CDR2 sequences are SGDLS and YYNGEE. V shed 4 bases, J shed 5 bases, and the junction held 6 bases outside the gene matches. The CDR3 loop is CASSPRGLAGGTGELFF. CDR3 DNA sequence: TGTGCCAGCAGCCCTCGGGGACTAGCGGGAGGTACCGGGGAGCTGTTTTTT.

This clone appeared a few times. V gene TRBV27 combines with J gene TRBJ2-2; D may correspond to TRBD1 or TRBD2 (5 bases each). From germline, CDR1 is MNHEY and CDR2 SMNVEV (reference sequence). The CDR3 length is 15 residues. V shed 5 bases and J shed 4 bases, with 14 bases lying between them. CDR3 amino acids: CASSIRTGPTGELFF. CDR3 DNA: TGTGCCAGCAGTATTCGGACGGGACCCACCGGGGAGCTGTTTTTT.

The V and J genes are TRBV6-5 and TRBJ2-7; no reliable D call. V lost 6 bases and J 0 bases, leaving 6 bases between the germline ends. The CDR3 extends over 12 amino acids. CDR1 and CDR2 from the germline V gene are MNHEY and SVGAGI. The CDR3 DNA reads TGTGCCAGCAGACAGAGCTCCTACGAGCAGTACTTC. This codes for CASRQSSYEQYF.

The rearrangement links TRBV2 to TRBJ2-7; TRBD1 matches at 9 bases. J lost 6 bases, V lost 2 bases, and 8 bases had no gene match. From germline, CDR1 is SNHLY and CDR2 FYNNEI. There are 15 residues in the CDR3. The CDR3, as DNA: TGTGCCAGCAGTGAACAACCGGGACAGGGTTCCGAGCAGTACTTC. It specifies CASSEQPGQGSEQYF.

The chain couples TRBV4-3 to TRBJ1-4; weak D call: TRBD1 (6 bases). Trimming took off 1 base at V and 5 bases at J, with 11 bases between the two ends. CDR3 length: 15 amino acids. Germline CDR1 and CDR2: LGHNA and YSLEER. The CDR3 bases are TGCGCCAGCAGCCAAGGGACAGTCGGAAATGAAAAACTGTTTTTT. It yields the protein CASSQGTVGNEKLFF.

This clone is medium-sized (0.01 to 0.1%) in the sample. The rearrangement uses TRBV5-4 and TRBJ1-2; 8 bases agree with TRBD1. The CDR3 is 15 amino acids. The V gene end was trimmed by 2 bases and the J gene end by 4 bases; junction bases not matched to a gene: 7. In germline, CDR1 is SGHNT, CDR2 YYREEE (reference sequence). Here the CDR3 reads CASSFSQGEGYGYTF. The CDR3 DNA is TGTGCCAGCAGCTTTTCACAGGGGGAGGGCTATGGCTACACCTTC. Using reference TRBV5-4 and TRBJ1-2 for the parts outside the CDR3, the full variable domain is ETGVTQSPTHLIKTRGQQVTLRCSSQSGHNTVSWYQQALGQGPQFIFQYYREEENGRGNFPPRFSGLQFPNYSSELNVNALELDDSALYLCASSFSQGEGYGYTFGSGTRLTVV.

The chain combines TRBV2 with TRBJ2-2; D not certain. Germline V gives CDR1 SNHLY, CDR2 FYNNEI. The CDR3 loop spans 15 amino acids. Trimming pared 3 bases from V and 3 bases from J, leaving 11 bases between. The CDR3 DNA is TGTGCCAGCAGTGATTCCTACAGAGACACCGGGGAGCTGTTTTTT. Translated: CASSDSYRDTGELFF.